The rows below give T cell receptor beta chains drawn from one sample of a study of immune evolution from preneoplasia to lung adenocarcinoma. Assay: immunoSEQ multiplex PCR; the TCRdb copy retains only in-frame clones and omits some. The sample contains roughly 4,400 clones, roughly 80% of which appear only once. The sequencing input was FFPE minimally invasive lung adenocarcinoma tissue. These receptors all stem from a person aged 55-80 years with lung adenocarcinoma. The CDR3 runs from the conserved cysteine through the conserved F or W. The order of the fields is V gene, J gene, CDR3 protein.

>TRBV19|TRBJ2-2
CASRTGGYTGELFF
>TRBV5-6|TRBJ2-3
CASSLPGSTDTQYF
>TRBV14|TRBJ2-3
CASSQTGLQDTQYF
>TRBV4-3|TRBJ1-3
CASSVDREGNTIYF
>TRBV7-2|TRBJ1-1
CASSPYRNTEAFF
>TRBV7-3|TRBJ2-1
CASSLRLAGNNEQFF
>TRBV10-3|TRBJ1-2
CAISESERGSRYSYTF
>TRBV6-6|TRBJ2-7
CASKEAALSYEQYF
>TRBV19|TRBJ2-7
CASSTSGADEQYF
>TRBV14|TRBJ2-4
CASSPPGIHIQYF
>TRBV28|TRBJ2-4
CASSVDTYDFLAKNIQYF
>TRBV6-1|TRBJ2-7
CASSLIGYEQYF
>TRBV5-6|TRBJ1-2
CASSWTGIHGYTF
>TRBV7-9|TRBJ1-4
CASSPGTGGVYEKLFF
>TRBV6-5|TRBJ2-7
CASSYAQARYEQYF
>TRBV4-1|TRBJ2-1
CASSQDLAGGGAEQFF
>TRBV30|TRBJ2-1
CAWSKGGGGRNNEQFF
>TRBV5-5|TRBJ2-5
CASSLAVQETQYF
>TRBV7-3|TRBJ2-6
CASSPQGANVLTF
>TRBV28|TRBJ2-2
CASSPGLAATNTGELFF
>TRBV5-1|TRBJ2-2
CASSSRTGVTGELFF
>TRBV30|TRBJ2-7
CAWNEGGPYEQYF